The 16 T cell receptor beta chains below all came from one sample that was sequenced in a study of blood T cell repertoires in COVID-19 (dated by TCRdb to 2019 to 2021). The library was obtained by the immunoSEQ multiplex PCR assay. This immuneACCESS table, as held by TCRdb, lists in-frame sequences with V and J called but not all clones. Of the missing ones, under half trace to an unresolved V gene in checked studies; the others have no known cause. For this sample there are some 180,000 clones; roughly 79% appear just once. The ten top clones hold roughly an eighth of the sample. Material for sequencing was peripheral blood. These receptors were taken from a woman over 75 with COVID-19, enrolled during active disease.

This clone was recorded once. The V call is TRBV15, the J call TRBJ1-6, with 10 bases fitting TRBD1. The germline CDR1 and CDR2 sequences are LNHNV and YYDKDF (reference sequence). With V trimmed by 5 bases and J by 8 bases, 3 bases remained unmatched. The CDR3 contains 14 residues. The CDR3 DNA sequence: TGTGCCACCAGCCCCGGGACAGGGGATTCACCCCTCCACTTT. Translating it yields CATSPGTGDSPLHF.

Only one count was recorded for this clone. The chain employs TRBV10-1 and TRBJ2-3, with 12 bases aligning to TRBD1. With V trimmed by 2 bases and J by 3 bases, 3 bases remained unmatched. CDR3 length: 16 amino acids. The V gene's germline CDR1 is WNHNN and CDR2 SYGVQD (reference sequence). The CDR3 DNA follows: TGCGCCAGCAGTGAGCGGGACAGGGGGCAAACAGATACGCAGTATTTT. It is translated as CASSERDRGQTDTQYF.

The genes are TRBV28 and TRBJ1-2; a possible D gene is TRBD1 (6 bases). The germline V gene has CDR1 MDHEN and CDR2 SYDVKM. Trimming stripped 6 bases from V and 2 bases from J, with 10 bases between. The CDR3 loop spans 13 amino acids. CDR3 loop: CASSSTGNYGYTF. The DNA for the CDR3 is TGTGCCAGCAGCTCTACAGGGAACTATGGCTACACCTTC.

The CDR3 sequence: CASRTGGTLGEQFF. The DNA for the CDR3 is TGTGCCAGCCGAACGGGCGGGACTCTCGGAGAGCAGTTCTTC. This chain joins TRBV2 and TRBJ2-1; possible D gene TRBD2, 6 bases. V was shortened by 8 bases and J by 10 bases, with 21 bases between the two germline ends. This CDR3 spans 14 amino acids. Germline-derived CDR1 and CDR2 are SNHLY and FYNNEI.

The chain has TRBV5-1 and TRBJ2-3, with TRBD2 matching 8 bases. CDR3 length equals 14 residues. J lost 4 bases, V lost 4 bases, and 5 bases had no gene match. CDR1 SGHRS and CDR2 YFSETQ come from the germline V gene. The CDR3 region has the DNA TGCGCCAGCAGCGGGGACGGGGGGGCAGATACGCAGTATTTT. Its translation: CASSGDGGADTQYF. The variable domain in full, completed from reference TRBV5-1 and TRBJ2-3, reads KAGVTQTPRYLIKTRGQQVTLSCSPISGHRSVSWYQQTPGQGLQFLFEYFSETQRNKGNFPGRFSGRQFSNSRSEMNVSTLELGDSALYLCASSGDGGADTQYFGPGTRLTVL.

The chain recombines TRBV5-5 with TRBJ2-7; 10 bases match TRBD1. This CDR3 contains 14 residues. Germline values: CDR1 SGHKS, CDR2 YYEKEE (reference sequence). After removal of 1 base from V and 4 bases from J, the junction contained 2 bases not matched to a gene. The CDR3 nucleotides read TGTGCCAGCAGCTTGCTGGACAGGGGGTACGAGCAGTACTTC. This encodes CASSLLDRGYEQYF.

This clone was picked up one time. The chain uses TRBV19 and TRBJ1-2; 10 positions match TRBD1. This CDR3 is built from 15 residues. Trimming at V came to 6 bases and at J to 4 bases, leaving 8 bases not matched to a gene. Per the germline V gene, CDR1 is LNHDA and CDR2 is SQIVND (reference sequence). The CDR3 protein is CASSPDRGFIYGYTF. The CDR3 nucleotides are TGTGCCAGTAGCCCGGACAGGGGGTTCATCTATGGCTACACCTTC.

The rearrangement uses TRBV5-1 and TRBJ2-2; 7 bases are shared with TRBD2. The CDR3 loop spans 16 amino acids. Germline V gene lookup returns CDR1 SGHRS and CDR2 YFSETQ. V was pared by 0 bases and J by 1 base, with 3 bases of the junction left unmatched. CDR3 region: CASSLAGGLNTGELFF. The DNA of the CDR3 is TGCGCCAGCAGCTTGGCGGGAGGACTGAACACCGGGGAGCTGTTTTTT.

The J gene is TRBJ2-7, the V gene TRBV6-1; D may be TRBD1 (5 bases). Germline V lookup: CDR1 MNHNS, CDR2 SASEGT. Trimming pared 3 bases from V and 2 bases from J, leaving 14 bases between. The CDR3 has 15 residues. The CDR3 is CASSEGHRLPYEQYF. For the CDR3, the DNA is TGTGCCAGCAGTGAGGGGCACAGGCTACCCTACGAGCAGTACTTC.

The V call is TRBV7-8, the J call TRBJ2-5, with D possibly matching TRBD2 (6 bases). From germline, CDR1 is SGHVS and CDR2 FQNEAQ. CDR3 length: 18 residues. V was trimmed by 1 base and J by 2 bases, leaving 20 bases between them. The CDR3 reads CASSLEGGIRGEQETQYF. The CDR3 nucleotides are TGTGCCAGCAGCTTAGAGGGCGGGATCAGAGGGGAGCAAGAGACCCAGTACTTC.

This chain uses TRBV11-2 with TRBJ1-2; 7 bases align to TRBD1. V lost 7 bases to trimming and J lost 2 bases; unmatched junction nucleotides: 10. The CDR3 has 15 amino acids. CDR1 is SGHAT and CDR2 is FQNNGV in the germline V gene. The CDR3 region is CASTPPLTGNYGYTF. The CDR3 DNA reads TGTGCCAGCACCCCGCCACTGACAGGGAACTATGGCTACACCTTC.

This sequence joins TRBV5-5 and TRBJ1-1, with a weak D call TRBD1 (5 bases). The CDR3 totals 17 residues. V was clipped by 2 bases and J by 0 bases, with 17 bases between them. The V gene's germline CDR1 is SGHKS and CDR2 YYEKEE (reference sequence). CDR3 sequence reads: CASSFARQSRLNTEAFF. In nucleotides, the CDR3 is TGTGCCAGCAGCTTTGCCCGACAGAGCCGATTGAACACTGAAGCTTTCTTT. The entire variable domain, with the rest obtained from reference TRBV5-5 and TRBJ1-1, is as follows: DAGVTQSPTHLIKTRGQQVTLRCSPISGHKSVSWYQQVLGQGPQFIFQYYEKEERGRGNFPDRFSARQFPNYSSELNVNALLLGDSALYLCASSFARQSRLNTEAFFGQGTRLTVV.

This rearrangement joins TRBV5-4 to TRBJ1-2, with 9 bases that match TRBD1. V shed 2 bases and J 7 bases; nucleotides not matched to a gene: 6. This CDR3 is 14 amino acids long. Germline CDR1 reads SGHNT; CDR2 reads YYREEE (reference sequence). The CDR3 nucleotides read TGTGCCAGCAGCTTAAACAGGGGGCCTATTGGCTACACCTTC. Translated, it gives CASSLNRGPIGYTF.

This chain uses TRBV9 with TRBJ2-7; 8 nucleotides line up with TRBD1. J gave up 0 bases and V 4 bases, and 9 bases lay outside the gene matches. Germline V gives CDR1 SGDLS, CDR2 YYNGEE. The CDR3 is made up of 16 amino acids. DNA for the CDR3: TGTGCCAGCAGCCCAGGACAGGGACCCTCCTCCTACGAGCAGTACTTC. Protein: CASSPGQGPSSYEQYF.

The chain employs TRBV4-3 and TRBJ2-3; D is undetermined. There are 16 residues in the CDR3. The ends were cut back, 0 bases at V and 0 bases at J, with 10 bases in the middle. Germline CDR1 LGHNA, CDR2 YSLEER. CDR3 sequence (DNA): TGCGCCAGCAGCCAAGAAGTTACGAGTAGCACAGATACGCAGTATTTT. Protein: CASSQEVTSSTDTQYF.

The chain is built from TRBV5-4 and TRBJ1-2; D perhaps matches TRBD1 (5 bases). Looked up from germline, CDR1 is SGHNT and CDR2 is YYREEE (reference sequence). Trimming removed 0 bases from V and 8 bases from J, with 20 bases in between. CDR3 length: 16 amino acids. CDR3 sequence reads: CASSLASRGGLLGYTF. The CDR3 DNA reads as TGTGCCAGCAGCTTGGCTTCGAGGGGAGGACTACTAGGCTACACCTTC.